The 12 T cell receptor beta chains presented below share a single source sample, sequenced in a study of shared clonotypes between healthy human individuals. Data came from immunoSEQ multiplex PCR; TCRdb stores just in-frame clones and leaves some out. The table includes about 1.1 million clones, approximately 80% detected once. Sequenced material: memory CD4+ T cells from PBMCs. Subset noted: CD45RA-negative fraction. All receptors come from a man aged 18 to 30 in good health. Some clones in this sample may be carry-over from other donors' samples.

The rearrangement uses TRBV6-6 and TRBJ2-7; D unresolved. Trimming pared 0 bases from V and 0 bases from J, leaving 9 bases between. The germline V gene has CDR1 MNHNY and CDR2 SVGAGI (reference sequence). The CDR3 is 15 residues long. This CDR3 reads CASSYSSRHSYEQYF. The CDR3 DNA reads TGTGCCAGCAGTTACTCGAGCAGACACTCCTACGAGCAGTACTTC.

Concerning this clone: A much larger clone lies one base from this, so it may be a read error. The same CDR3 can be traced to other DNA sequences in this sample. Written as DNA, the CDR3 is TGCGCCAGCAGCCGGCAGGGGGACTATGGCTACACCTTC. It is translated as CASSRQGDYGYTF. The rearrangement uses TRBV10-2 and TRBJ1-2, with TRBD1 matching over 7 bases. V was pared by 6 bases and J by 3 bases, with 4 bases of the junction left unmatched. Looked up from germline, CDR1 is WSHSY and CDR2 is SAAADI. The length of the CDR3 is 13 residues.

To note about this clone: Additional DNA sequences in this sample encode the identical CDR3. The chain is built from TRBV15 and TRBJ2-3; 8 bases map to TRBD2. The CDR3 totals 14 residues. The germline gives CDR1 LNHNV, CDR2 YYDKDF (reference sequence). V dropped 1 base and J dropped 5; count of bases not matched to a gene: 2. The CDR3 region is CATSRAGGRDTQYF. For the CDR3, the DNA is TGTGCCACCAGCAGAGCGGGAGGGAGAGATACGCAGTATTTT.

The chain links TRBV18 to TRBJ1-1; TRBD1 is a possible D gene (5 bases). The ends were cut back, 3 bases at V and 1 base at J, with 12 bases in the middle. CDR3 length: 15 amino acids. CDR1 and CDR2 (germline): KGHSH, LQKENI. CDR3 sequence (DNA): TGTGCCAGCTCACCGGGCTTTGGACAGAACACTGAAGCTTTCTTT. Its translation: CASSPGFGQNTEAFF.

The CDR3 loop is CSVEGRGQGRFNEQFF. Here the CDR3 DNA reads TGCAGCGTTGAAGGTCGGGGACAGGGGCGGTTCAATGAGCAGTTCTTC. The chain employs TRBV29-1 and TRBJ2-1, with TRBD1 matching 10 bases. The trim removed 1 base at V and 6 bases at J, leaving 9 bases unmatched. Per germline, CDR1 SQVTM and CDR2 ANQGSEA. The CDR3 runs to 16 residues.

This clone was counted only a few times. The chain links TRBV6-5 to TRBJ1-1; TRBD1 is a possible D gene (5 bases). Trimming took off 0 bases at V and 11 bases at J, with 13 bases between the two ends. CDR3 length equals 13 residues. Germline V gene data show CDR1 as MNHEY and CDR2 as SVGAGI. The CDR3 spells CASSYSGGAGAFF. CDR3 DNA sequence: TGTGCCAGCAGTTACTCGGGTGGGGCAGGTGCTTTCTTT.

V usage is TRBV6-4 and J usage is TRBJ2-1; D might be TRBD2 (7 bases). Trimming removed 5 bases at V and 7 bases at J, with 9 bases between. There are 12 residues in the CDR3. Per germline, CDR1 MRHNA and CDR2 SNTAGT. CDR3 nucleotides: TGTGCCAGCAGTAAGGGGGGGAATGAGCAGTTCTTC. Its translation is CASSKGGNEQFF.

About this clone: One end of the junction fails to match germline, which may point to a read error. This sequence joins TRBV5-4 and TRBJ2-1; 10 bases line up with TRBD1. The V gene's germline CDR1 is SGHNT and CDR2 YYREEE (reference sequence). CDR3 length: 13 amino acids. The CDR3 here is CASSRQGADDQFF. CDR3 bases: TGTGCCAGCAGCAGACAGGGGGCCGATGACCAGTTCTTC.

A word on this clone: Other nucleotide sequences from this sample produce the same CDR3. The chain joins TRBV7-3 to TRBJ2-7; 10 bases are a match to TRBD2. The length of the CDR3 is 13 residues. J was trimmed by 3 bases and V by 5 bases; bases with no gene match: 1. Germline CDR1 reads SGHTA; CDR2 reads FQGTGA. The CDR3 sequence is CASSPSGSYEQYF. The CDR3 DNA is TGTGCCAGCAGCCCTAGCGGGAGCTACGAGCAGTACTTC.

In this sample, this clone turned up once. The chain uses TRBV28 and TRBJ1-2; unclear D gene. The CDR3 is made up of 14 amino acids. V was clipped by 2 bases and J by 1 base, with 8 bases between them. Germline CDR1 is MDHEN and CDR2 is SYDVKM. This CDR3 is CASSLGANNYGYTF. For the CDR3, the DNA is TGTGCCAGCAGTTTAGGAGCTAATAACTATGGCTACACCTTC.

The J gene is TRBJ1-6, the V gene TRBV2, with D possibly TRBD1 on 5 matching bases. V lost 6 bases and J 10 bases, leaving 13 bases between the germline ends. This CDR3 contains 13 residues. The germline V gene encodes CDR1 SNHLY and CDR2 FYNNEI. Here the CDR3 reads CASRSGGWSPLHF. The CDR3 DNA reads as TGTGCCAGCAGAAGTGGGGGGTGGTCACCCCTCCACTTT.

The sample holds a few counts of this clone. The chain uses TRBV5-1 and TRBJ2-1; 7 nucleotides line up with TRBD1. This CDR3 has 16 residues. The V gene's germline CDR1 is SGHRS and CDR2 YFSETQ. The junction had 11 bases not matched to a gene; V was cut back by 5 bases and J by 3 bases. DNA for the CDR3: TGCGCCAGCAGTCGTGAGGGGGACAGCCTCTACAATGAGCAGTTCTTC. This sequence encodes CASSREGDSLYNEQFF.